The present T cell receptor (beta chain) was sequenced within a study of T cells in Graves' hyperthyroidism and ophthalmopathy. This clonotype occurred many times. From germline, CDR1 is MNHNS and CDR2 SASEGT. V shed 7 bases and J shed 0 bases, with 10 bases lying between them. There are 14 residues in the CDR3. Amplification yielded TCR beta CDR3 regions, with RNA transcripts as the source. The TCR CDR3 first-round RT-PCR relied on the HTBI primer set. From the multiplex PCR reads, TCRdb called clonotypes with MiXCR, one entry per CDR3 protein. The data contain 350,000 to 450,000 distinct CDR3 sequences, about 15% of them singletons.

This clonotype originated in a woman in her fifties or sixties with Graves' hyperthyroidism. J is TRBJ1-5 and V is TRBV6-1; no clear D. The sequenced sample was blood. This CDR3 reads CASTPIYSNQPQHF. CDR3 DNA sequence: TGTGCCAGCACCCCGATTTATAGCAATCAGCCCCAGCATTTT.